This T cell receptor beta chain was obtained from a study of cytomegalovirus exposure and HLA in healthy donors. Primers included in the PCR were 60 Vbeta and 13 Jbeta primers. Repertoires were generated with immunoSEQ multiplex PCR, while TCRdb's copy carries only in-frame clones and drops some. The data hold 110,000 to 150,000 clones, with about 70% observed a single time. CDR1 and CDR2 (germline): SGHRS, YFSETQ. The CDR3 contains 17 residues. J was trimmed by 3 bases and V by 0 bases; bases with no gene match: 7. This sequence originates from a man aged 55 to 69 in good health and CMV-seronegative. The chain has TRBV5-1 and TRBJ2-1; 9 bases line up with TRBD2. The sample comprised PBMCs. CDR3 sequence: CASSLAPGAGGYNEQFF. CDR3 sequence (DNA): TGCGCCAGCAGCTTGGCTCCAGGAGCGGGAGGCTACAATGAGCAGTTCTTC. The complete variable domain, with remaining parts taken from reference TRBV5-1 and TRBJ2-1, reads KAGVTQTPRYLIKTRGQQVTLSCSPISGHRSVSWYQQTPGQGLQFLFEYFSETQRNKGNFPGRFSGRQFSNSRSEMNVSTLELGDSALYLCASSLAPGAGGYNEQFFGPGTRLTVL.